Shown below are 18 T cell receptor beta chains from a single sample sequenced in a study of shared clonotypes between healthy human individuals. Generated by immunoSEQ multiplex PCR, the TCRdb table keeps only in-frame clones and is missing some. The data contain roughly 2 million clones, 90% to 96% of them seen just once; the ten biggest clones take up 0.1% to 0.15%. The sequencing input was naive CD4+ T cells sorted from blood. Sample subset: CD45RA+ positively selected. Receptors were obtained from a man aged 18 to 30 in good health.

To note about this clone: Other DNA variants within this sample encode the same CDR3. The chain links TRBV5-1 to TRBJ2-2; the match to TRBD2 covers 8 bases. The ends lost 1 base at V and 1 base at J; junction bases unmatched: 0. Germline V gene data show CDR1 as SGHRS and CDR2 as YFSETQ. CDR3 length: 15 amino acids. Here the CDR3 DNA reads TGCGCCAGCAGCTTGACTAGCGGGAACACCGGGGAGCTGTTTTTT. Protein sequence: CASSLTSGNTGELFF. Variable domain in full (rest from reference TRBV5-1 and TRBJ2-2): KAGVTQTPRYLIKTRGQQVTLSCSPISGHRSVSWYQQTPGQGLQFLFEYFSETQRNKGNFPGRFSGRQFSNSRSEMNVSTLELGDSALYLCASSLTSGNTGELFFGEGSRLTVL.

The DNA of the CDR3 is TGCGCCAGCAGGGAAGCTGGGGGCAGGGACACCATATATTTT. It codes for CASREAGGRDTIYF. V and J are TRBV10-2 and TRBJ1-3; D possibly corresponds to TRBD1 (6 bases). V lost 6 bases, J lost 8 bases, and 17 bases lay in between. This CDR3 spans 14 amino acids. The germline V gene has CDR1 WSHSY and CDR2 SAAADI.

The V gene is TRBV18, the J gene TRBJ2-2; TRBD1 matches 10 bases. The length of the CDR3 is 17 residues. In germline, CDR1 is KGHSH, CDR2 LQKENI. V lost 3 bases and J lost 4; bases outside the gene matches: 8. CDR3 nucleotide sequence: TGTGCCAGCTCACCGTCCGCGGGACAGGGGACCACCGGGGAGCTGTTTTTT. It codes for CASSPSAGQGTTGELFF.

The chain has TRBV29-1 and TRBJ1-5, with TRBD1 as a possible D gene (5 bases). This CDR3 is 14 amino acids long. V dropped 6 bases and J dropped 2 bases, with 14 bases sitting between them. The germline CDR1 and CDR2 sequences are SQVTM and ANQGSEA. The CDR3 sequence: CSVIGTGGNQPQHF. CDR3 nucleotides: TGCAGCGTCATTGGGACGGGCGGCAATCAGCCCCAGCATTTT.

V is TRBV29-1 and J is TRBJ2-1, with 8 bases that match TRBD1. Per germline, CDR1 SQVTM and CDR2 ANQGSEA. V dropped 3 bases and J dropped 10; count of bases not matched to a gene: 11. CDR3 length: 14 amino acids. This CDR3 is CSVELGQGGNEQFF. In DNA form, the CDR3 reads TGCAGCGTTGAGTTAGGACAGGGAGGAAACGAGCAGTTCTTC.

A word on this clone: The same CDR3 can be traced to other DNA sequences in this sample. The chain has TRBV5-1 and TRBJ2-5; D unresolved. This CDR3 is 11 amino acids long. Germline-derived CDR1 and CDR2 are SGHRS and YFSETQ. V shed 2 bases and J shed 4 bases, with 3 bases lying between them. The DNA for the CDR3 is TGCGCCAGCAGCTTCTTAGAGACCCAGTACTTC. Residues: CASSFLETQYF.

The chain combines TRBV18 with TRBJ2-5; 10 bases align to TRBD2. The CDR3 loop spans 15 amino acids. The V and J ends lost 2 bases and 6 bases, in that order; junction bases with no gene match: 6. Per the germline V gene, CDR1 is KGHSH and CDR2 is LQKENI. CDR3 residues: CASSPATSGLQTQYF. As DNA, the CDR3 is TGTGCCAGCTCACCAGCGACTAGCGGGCTTCAGACCCAGTACTTC.

This clone showed up just a few times. Within the sample, other DNA sequences also encode this same CDR3. The V gene is TRBV2, the J gene TRBJ2-5, with 8 nucleotides matching TRBD1. CDR1 and CDR2 (germline): SNHLY, FYNNEI. This CDR3 region has 14 residues. Germline trimming cut 5 bases from V and 4 bases from J; bases unmatched to any gene: 6. The CDR3 bases are TGTGCCAGCAGTCCCGACAGGGGAAGAGAGACCCAGTACTTC. Encoded protein: CASSPDRGRETQYF.

Written as DNA, the CDR3 is TGTGCCAGTAGTACCTCCGGGACAGGGTTGGGCTACACCTTC. Protein: CASSTSGTGLGYTF. This chain joins TRBV19 and TRBJ1-2; 9 bases match TRBD1. The junction had 8 bases not matched to a gene; V was cut back by 4 bases and J by 8 bases. The CDR3 totals 14 residues. Germline V CDR1 and CDR2: LNHDA, SQIVND (reference sequence).

The chain combines TRBV30 with TRBJ2-1; 10 bases agree with TRBD2. The J segment lost 1 base and the V segment lost 4 bases, leaving 4 bases of the junction unmatched. Germline values: CDR1 GTSNPN, CDR2 SVGIG (reference sequence). There are 15 residues in the CDR3. CDR3 protein: CAWTRLAGSYNEQFF. CDR3 nucleotides: TGTGCCTGGACCAGACTAGCGGGTTCCTACAATGAGCAGTTCTTC.

The J gene is TRBJ1-6, the V gene TRBV21-1. TRBV21-1 is a pseudogene. CDR3 length: 19 residues. The DNA of the CDR3 is TGTGCCAGCAGCAAGGGAAATGGCGGATCGAAGATTACTCATTCACCCCTCCACTTT. It yields the protein CASSKGNGGSKITHSPLHF.

Concerning this clone: At the DNA level, this CDR3 is encoded by other sequences in the same sample as well. This chain uses TRBV5-5 with TRBJ2-7, with D possibly matching TRBD1 (6 bases). The CDR3 is 14 residues long. From germline, CDR1 is SGHKS and CDR2 YYEKEE (reference sequence). Trimming cost V 0 bases and J 3 bases, with 10 bases left between them. The CDR3 region has the DNA TGTGCCAGCAGCTTGGTGCAGGGGAGCTACGAGCAGTACTTC. It encodes CASSLVQGSYEQYF.

The chain combines TRBV5-4 with TRBJ2-2; TRBD1 agrees at 7 bases. Losses at the gene ends were 0 bases for V and 2 bases for J; bases not matched to a gene: 7. CDR1 and CDR2 (germline): SGHNT, YYREEE (reference sequence). CDR3 length: 17 amino acids. The CDR3 reads CASSLVKDRINTGELFF. The CDR3 DNA follows: TGTGCCAGCAGCTTGGTAAAGGACAGGATCAACACCGGGGAGCTGTTTTTT.

This chain uses TRBV2 with TRBJ2-3; 7 bases match TRBD1. Germline V gives CDR1 SNHLY, CDR2 FYNNEI. Trimming cost V 6 bases and J 6 bases; bases outside gene matches: 9. The CDR3 runs to 14 residues. CDR3 in amino acids: CASRSDRVMDTQYF. The CDR3 region has the DNA TGTGCCAGCAGGTCTGACAGGGTCATGGATACGCAGTATTTT.

The genes are TRBV5-1 and TRBJ2-2; 8 nucleotides line up with TRBD1. V gave up 0 bases and J gave up 6 bases; unmatched junction bases: 4. The CDR3 has 15 amino acids. Germline V gene sequence: CDR1 SGHRS, CDR2 YFSETQ. CDR3 in amino acids: CASSLADRDAGELFF. For the CDR3, the DNA is TGCGCCAGCAGCTTGGCGGACAGGGATGCCGGGGAGCTGTTTTTT.

The chain employs TRBV30 and TRBJ2-6; 9 bases agree with TRBD1. The CDR3 covers 16 residues. V lost 5 bases and J lost 3; bases outside the gene matches: 8. Germline V lookup: CDR1 GTSNPN, CDR2 SVGIG (reference sequence). The CDR3 region has the DNA TGTGCCTGGGGGATGAGGGACAGGGTTGGGGCCAACGTCCTGACTTTC. Amino acid sequence: CAWGMRDRVGANVLTF.

This rearrangement joins TRBV6-1 to TRBJ2-7; no clear D gene. The V end was cut by 0 bases, the J end by 6 bases, with 6 bases between. In germline, CDR1 is MNHNS, CDR2 SASEGT. The CDR3 has 12 residues. The CDR3 spells CASSEASSEQYF. CDR3 nucleotides: TGTGCCAGCAGTGAAGCTTCCAGCGAGCAGTACTTC.

This clone came up once. The V and J genes are TRBV27 and TRBJ1-1, with no clear D. There are 14 residues in the CDR3. Deletions cut 5 bases from V and 3 bases from J, with 13 bases between. Looked up from germline, CDR1 is MNHEY and CDR2 is SMNVEV (reference sequence). Written as DNA, the CDR3 is TGTGCCAGCAGTCTAAGTATGGAGTACACTGAAGCTTTCTTT. This encodes CASSLSMEYTEAFF.